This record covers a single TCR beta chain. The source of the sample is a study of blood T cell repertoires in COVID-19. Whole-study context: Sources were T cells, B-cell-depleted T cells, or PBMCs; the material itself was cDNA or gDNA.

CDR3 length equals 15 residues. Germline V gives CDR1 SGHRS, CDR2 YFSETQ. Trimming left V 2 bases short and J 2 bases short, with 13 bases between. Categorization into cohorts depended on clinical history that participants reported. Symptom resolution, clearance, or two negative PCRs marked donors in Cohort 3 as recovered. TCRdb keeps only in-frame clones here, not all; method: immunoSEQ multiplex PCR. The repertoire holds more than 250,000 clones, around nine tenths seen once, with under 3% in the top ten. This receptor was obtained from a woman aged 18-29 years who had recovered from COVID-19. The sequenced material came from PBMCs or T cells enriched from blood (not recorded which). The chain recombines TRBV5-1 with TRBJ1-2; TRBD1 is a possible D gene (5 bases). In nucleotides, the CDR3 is TGCGCCAGCAGCTTCCAACCAGGGAACAACTATGGCTACACCTTC. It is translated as CASSFQPGNNYGYTF.